This note documents a single T cell receptor beta chain sequence. The specificity of this receptor is unknown. The record has no base qualities; no much larger clone is one base away. PBMCs were isolated by Ficoll-Paque density gradient centrifugation. The reads were generated on an Illumina NovaSeq 6000. cDNA libraries for TCRalpha and TCRbeta were prepared by 5'RACE using constant-segment primers, with sample barcodes and unique molecular identifiers added. Trizol reagent was used to extract RNA from every sample. Library amplification was performed in two PCR steps, and a second sample barcode and Illumina TruSeq adapters were introduced in the second step. Libraries were sequenced on an Illumina NovaSeq with 2 x 150 bp paired-end reads. Under the source paper's analysis protocol: Reads were demultiplexed and collapsed into UMI-guided consensus sequences with migec v1.2.7. Using mixcr v2.1.11, UMI consensuses were aligned to TRA and TRB V and J templates and then assembled into clonotypes. A clonotype was counted as expanded or contracted only when both edgeR and NoisET called the clonotype significant, with the noise models trained on biological replicates. For edgeR calls, the thresholds were a false discovery rate-adjusted p below 0.01 and a log2 fold-change of 1. As an exploratory analysis of dynamics, max-normalized trajectories of the 1000 most abundant clonotypes were examined with PCA combined with hierarchical clustering. The CD4 or CD8 phenotype of responding clones was assigned using the separately sequenced CD4+ and CD8+ repertoires. The raw public reads went through TCRdb reprocessing: fastp at Q25, MiXCR clone calling, in-frame beta chains kept. CDR3 protein duplicates are merged, each entry listing the most common genes and DNA. The V and J calls and clone size come from TCRdb's table, not from the authors' own analysis. For this sample there are a few hundred thousand distinct CDR3 sequences; more than 20% appear just once. The ten largest make up under 25% of the sample.

The data originate from a study of T-cell memory formation after mild COVID-19 listed by TCRdb under 2021. For the study in its entirety: Most TCR sequence clusters were specific to one of the two donors. Longitudinal TCRalpha and TCRbeta repertoire sequencing tracked T-cell clones expanding and contracting after mild COVID-19 in two donors. Two young, previously healthy adult volunteers made up the cohort, one male and one female.

What the authors observed across the whole study: The second-wave clones that peaked on day 37 were not confirmed to be SARS-CoV-2 specific. Balanced CD4/CD8 phenotypes were observed for clones contracting from day 15 to 85, whereas a bias towards CD4+ was observed for a second wave of clones expanding from day 15 to 37. Only two mild cases were covered in the study, and larger cohorts including severe cases with pre-infection samples were considered necessary. Contracting CD4+ clones appeared mostly in the CM and EM memory subsets, whereas CD8+ clones were enriched in EMRA. Some responding clones were found in pre-infection memory, which suggests that pre-existing cross-reactive memory T cells took part in the SARS-CoV-2 response.

Cut back by 6 bases and 2 bases, the V and J ends lie 14 bases apart. There are 16 amino acids in the CDR3, from cysteine to phenylalanine inclusive. Only the CDR3 portion is preserved as DNA: 48 bases, with reading frame beginning at the first base. The chain joins TRBV12-3 or TRBV12-4 to TRBJ1-6; the D gene cannot be named for sure. The TCR comes from a man between 18 and 29 years old who had mild COVID-19 (a few samples of this study predate the infection). The sample titles of this study are shuffled in the database, so cell type and time point are left out; the donor was told from shared clones. What was sequenced was PBMCs or a T cell subset sorted from them (not recorded which). The sequenced DNA: TGTGCCAGCAGCACGACCGCGACACCCTATAATTCACCCCTCCACTTT. It translates as CASSTTATPYNSPLHF.